The text below deals with one T cell receptor beta chain. Trimming cost V 7 bases and J 2 bases, with 11 bases left between them. Germline V gives CDR1 SQVTM, CDR2 ANQGSEA. This CDR3 contains 13 residues. This entry belongs to a study of blood T cell repertoires in COVID-19. TCRdb's table, derived via immunoSEQ multiplex PCR, lists solely in-frame clones and lacks some. The data show 270,000 or so clones, roughly 87% seen once. This receptor was identified in a human donor in a cohort sampled during active COVID-19. Sample: peripheral blood. This chain links TRBV29-1 with TRBJ2-2; maybe TRBD2 (6 bases). CDR3 DNA sequence: TGCAGCGCATCCGGGACTAACACCGGGGAGCTGTTTTTT. It translates to CSASGTNTGELFF.